This T cell receptor beta chain derives from a study of siplizumab effects on memory and regulatory T cells. CDR3 length equals 15 residues. Trimming pared 5 bases from V and 3 bases from J, leaving 14 bases between. Germline V gene lookup returns CDR1 LNHDA and CDR2 SQIVND (reference sequence). Sequencing used immunoSEQ multiplex PCR; TCRdb keeps in-frame clones, though not all of them. Among some 100,000 clones listed, approximately 94% were seen once. This TCR derives from a human donor in good health. The sequenced sample was CD8+ T cells sorted from blood. This chain uses TRBV19 with TRBJ1-5; D unresolved. CDR3 residues: CASSWAGRVNQPQHF. CDR3 sequence (DNA): TGTGCCAGTAGTTGGGCGGGGAGAGTCAATCAGCCCCAGCATTTT.